This T cell receptor beta chain originates from a study of blood T cells in healthy people across ages (dated by TCRdb to between 2015 and 2016). For context, the study as a whole: In model experiments, roughly one uniquely barcoded TCR beta cDNA molecule per two T cells was captured by template switching. Using deep sequencing normalized with unique cDNA molecular identifiers, the study measured how TCR beta repertoire diversity changes with age. The donors were divided into four age groups: young (average about 15 years), middle-aged (roughly 42), aged (approximately 59) and long-lived (more than 75). To avoid experimental bias, donors of different ages were spread randomly across the sequencing lanes. The study analyzed two additional independent replicas of 1 million unique cDNA reads from the same blood draw for two donors, one aged 18 to 29 and one aged 80 or older.

Donors were 35 to 40 systemically healthy Caucasian individuals from Russia aged 6 to 90 years. Ten milliliters of peripheral blood were collected from each donor into EDTA-treated Vacutainer tubes. Ficoll-Paque density-gradient centrifugation was used to isolate PBMCs, with at least 6 million obtained per sample. Total RNA, at least 5 micrograms per sample, was extracted from PBMCs with Trizol reagent. For every donor, an aliquot of PBMCs went through flow cytometry to measure the percentages of naive CD45RAhigh/CD27high T cells. V has 0 bases trimmed and J has 2 bases trimmed; junction bases matching no gene number 10. Spanning cysteine to phenylalanine, the CDR3 consists of 17 amino acids. The CDR3 DNA has 51 bases and is translated from base 1. According to the germline V gene, CDR1 reads LGHNA and CDR2 reads YNFKEQ. The library was obtained by 5' RACE. The sequencing machine was an Illumina HiSeq 2500. A second about 7 to 12 cycle PCR used a sample-barcoded 5' primer and a J-beta primer mix. A template-switch 5' adaptor carrying 12 random nucleotides introduced a unique molecular identifier onto each TCR beta cDNA molecule. At least 2.5 million CDR3-containing paired-end reads were obtained from each sample. The Mint cDNA synthesis kit, primed by a TRBC-specific oligonucleotide, was used to synthesize first-strand cDNA from all RNA. Following uracil-DNA glycosylase treatment, a first 18-cycle PCR with universal primers M1SS and BC2_uni_R was performed on all cDNA. As for the original processing: Normalization of each sample was performed by random selection of 1 million high-quality reads, each carrying a distinct molecular identifier. Instead of being binned into consensus sequences, reads with shared molecular identifiers were discarded. MiTCR, set to a Q25 quality threshold and the strictest error-elimination algorithm, was used for CDR3 identification, clonotype clustering and error correction. A nonparametric unseen species model using Euler transformation provided a lower-bound estimate of total TCR beta diversity. The public reads were reprocessed in TCRdb via fastp at Q25 and MiXCR, keeping in-frame beta chains. Identical CDR3 proteins give one entry, which carries the most common genes and DNA. The V and J calls and clone size come from TCRdb's table, not from the authors' own analysis. The table for this sample lists hundreds of thousands of distinct CDR3 sequences; more than 20% of them were counted only once. The ten biggest clones cover 3.5% to 4% of the sample.

This clonotype was counted a few times. The specificity of this receptor is unknown. Base qualities are not provided; no much larger clone lies one nucleotide away. Points the paper makes about the study in general: A strong correlation was found between observed TCR beta diversity and the percentage of naive T cells measured by flow cytometry. Conclusive comparison of naive and antigen-experienced compartments was prevented by the profiling of bulk unsorted PBMCs. Observed TCR beta diversity per million T cells fell roughly linearly with age, and a significant reduction was already apparent by age roughly 40. Because donor CMV infection status was unknown, age-related changes in expanded clonotypes were potentially confounded. Estimates of total diversity from one million sequenced T cells were regarded as lower bounds and underestimates. Compared with the aged group, more naive CD4+ T cells, fewer expanded clones and increased TCR diversity were shown by the long-lived group, suggesting age selection.

Sequenced: blood. This TCR derives from a man aged 70-80 years in good health. Here the chain combines TRBV4-2 and TRBJ2-7; TRBD2 agrees with 7 junctional bases. The CDR3 is CASSQEGVAGIAYEQYF. The DNA sequence is TGTGCCAGCAGCCAAGAAGGGGTAGCGGGCATAGCCTACGAGCAGTACTTC.